This TCR beta chain was recorded in a study of blood T cell repertoires in COVID-19. Study summary: Both acute and convalescent COVID-19 samples were obtained from the United States, Italy and Spain. T cells, B-cell-depleted T cells, or PBMCs provided the cDNA or gDNA that served as material.

V lost 4 bases and J lost 2; bases outside the gene matches: 14. The CDR3 consists of 18 residues. The germline V gene has CDR1 MDHEN and CDR2 SYDVKM. As originally analysed: Reference gene primer amplification in the assay estimated nucleated cell counts. The data were produced by immunoSEQ multiplex PCR, yet TCRdb's version contains in-frame clones alone and is incomplete. The DNA was the basis for D and trimming; V, J and clone size are from that table. Among 150,000 to 200,000 clones listed, around 90% were seen once. Sequences were obtained from peripheral blood. The rearrangement uses TRBV28 and TRBJ1-5, with 7 bases identical to TRBD1. The TCR was taken from a man between 45 and 60 years old with acute or convalescent COVID-19. The DNA of the CDR3 is TGTGCCAGCAGTTCCGGGACAGAACTCTGGGAGGGCAATCAGCCCCAGCATTTT. This translates into CASSSGTELWEGNQPQHF.